The text below deals with one TCR beta chain. Its antigen is still unknown. Germline V gene data show CDR1 as LGHNA and CDR2 as YSLEER. This CDR3 is 16 amino acids long. Trimming stripped 0 bases from V and 5 bases from J, with 17 bases between. TCRB transcripts that were expressed got sequenced, as all of the isolated RNA had been reverse transcribed. The protocol was immunoSEQ multiplex PCR, while the TCRdb copy is restricted to in-frame clones and leaves out a portion. The sample has about 160,000 clones; over 55% are singletons. The data originate from a study of beta chain features in type 1 diabetes. Findings of the study overall: TCRB CDR3s from Type 1 diabetes patients were moderately but significantly shorter in all four CD4+ subsets.

Sequencing was carried out using naive CD4+ T cells from blood. The receptor's source is a man aged 25 to 40 with type 1 diabetes. V and J are TRBV4-3 and TRBJ2-7; D might be TRBD2 (6 bases). For the CDR3, the DNA is TGCGCCAGCAGCCAAGATTGGAGGGTGGACGTCAACGAGCAGTACTTC. As protein: CASSQDWRVDVNEQYF.